The 20 T cell receptor beta chains reported below all come from one sample, sequenced in a study of CXCR3-negative and CXCR3-positive naive CD8 T cells. Via 5' RACE with UMI labels, TRB cDNA libraries were prepared. TCRdb reanalyzed the 5' RACE reads and collapses them to one entry per CDR3 protein, without DNA. Its listing shows roughly 26,000 distinct CDR3 sequences. What was sequenced was naive CXCR3- CD8+ T cells from blood. Subset noted: CD45RO-CCR7+CD27+CD95- naive CD8+ T cells lacking CXCR3 (TNR3-). Receptors originate from a human donor in good health. Some clones in this sample may be carry-over from other donors' samples.

The V gene is TRBV25-1, the J gene TRBJ2-2; TCRdb's D gene call, TRBD1, goes unchecked for lack of DNA. The germline CDR1 and CDR2 sequences are MGHDK and SYGVNS. The CDR3 has 14 residues. CDR3 region: CASSEYRDTGELFF.

The V and J genes are TRBV28 and TRBJ2-5; the TCRdb D gene call, TRBD2, has no DNA to confirm it. The CDR3 is 16 amino acids. Germline V gene data show CDR1 as MDHEN and CDR2 as SYDVKM. CDR3 protein: CASSPMGLAGEETQYF. The whole variable domain, remainder taken from reference TRBV28 and TRBJ2-5, is DVKVTQSSRYLVKRTGEKVFLECVQDMDHENMFWYRQDPGLGLRLIYFSYDVKMKEKGDIPEGYSVSREKKERFSLILESASTNQTSMYLCASSPMGLAGEETQYFGPGTRLLVL.

The rearrangement uses TRBV7-2 and TRBJ2-3. The CDR3 spans 14 residues. Germline V gene lookup returns CDR1 SGHTA and CDR2 FQGNSA. The CDR3: CASSQYWGTDTQYF.

The rearrangement joins TRBV29-1 to TRBJ2-7; TCRdb returns TRBD1, unconfirmable since there is no DNA. CDR3 length: 15 amino acids. Germline V gives CDR1 SQVTM, CDR2 ANQGSEA. CDR3 in amino acids: CSVDGGQGRAYEQYF.

The chain combines TRBV29-1 with TRBJ2-1. The CDR3 is made up of 14 amino acids. Germline assignment: CDR1 SQVTM and CDR2 ANQGSEA. The CDR3: CSVEDISDYNEQFF.

The chain has TRBV7-9 and TRBJ1-4; TCRdb lists TRBD1, though no DNA is available to test this call. The CDR3 loop spans 15 amino acids. Germline CDR1 SEHNR, CDR2 FQNEAQ (reference sequence). The CDR3 protein is CASSPRQGSNEKLFF.

The chain is built from TRBV6-4 and TRBJ2-1; TCRdb lists TRBD2, though no DNA is available to test this call. The CDR3 is 15 amino acids. Germline V gene lookup returns CDR1 MRHNA and CDR2 SNTAGT. This CDR3 is CASSASPTSSDEQFF.

The chain combines TRBV5-1 with TRBJ2-2; the TCRdb call, TRBD1, lacks DNA for checking. Germline V gene sequence: CDR1 SGHRS, CDR2 YFSETQ. The CDR3 sequence is 16 residues long. The CDR3 region is CASSLGTGGPTGELFF.

CDR3 sequence: CSVLGQGKDYEQYF. This rearrangement joins TRBV29-1 to TRBJ2-7; the D call from TCRdb, TRBD1, cannot be confirmed without DNA. This CDR3 is built from 14 residues. Germline V gene data show CDR1 as SQVTM and CDR2 as ANQGSEA.

V gene TRBV14 combines with J gene TRBJ1-4; TCRdb's D gene call, TRBD1, goes unchecked for lack of DNA. Germline V gives CDR1 SGHDN, CDR2 FVKESK. This CDR3 contains 16 residues. The chain's CDR3 is CASSRLSTGANEKLFF. The full variable domain, in which reference TRBV14 and TRBJ1-4 provide the parts outside the CDR3, is EAGVTQFPSHSVIEKGQTVTLRCDPISGHDNLYWYRRVMGKEIKFLLHFVKESKQDESGMPNNRFLAERTGGTYSTLKVQPAELEDSGVYFCASSRLSTGANEKLFFGSGTQLSVL.

This chain joins TRBV7-9 and TRBJ2-4; TCRdb's assignment of TRBD2 cannot be checked, as there is no DNA. From germline, CDR1 is SEHNR and CDR2 FQNEAQ (reference sequence). The CDR3 contains 18 residues. CDR3 in amino acids: CASSFSLGAGGPADIQYF.

The J gene is TRBJ2-6, the V gene TRBV7-3. CDR3 size: 15 residues. CDR1 SGHTA and CDR2 FQGTGA come from the germline V gene. The CDR3 region is CASSPIISGANVLTF.

CDR3 amino acids: CASSLYGVKGDRDSETQYF. The chain links TRBV11-3 to TRBJ2-5; the D call from TCRdb, TRBD1, cannot be confirmed without DNA. The CDR3 contains 19 residues. The germline V gene encodes CDR1 SGHNT and CDR2 YENEEA.

V usage is TRBV27 and J usage is TRBJ2-2. CDR1 and CDR2 from the germline V gene are MNHEY and SMNVEV (reference sequence). The CDR3 spans 13 residues. Here the CDR3 reads CASMRQNTGELFF.

The chain employs TRBV3-1 and TRBJ2-1; TCRdb gives TRBD2 as the D gene, but with no DNA this cannot be confirmed. The V gene's germline CDR1 is LGHDT and CDR2 YNNKEL (reference sequence). The CDR3 runs 13 residues. CDR3 protein: CASSPGTYNEQFF.

The rearrangement links TRBV27 to TRBJ2-7; TCRdb's assignment of TRBD1 cannot be checked, as there is no DNA. The germline gives CDR1 MNHEY, CDR2 SMNVEV (reference sequence). This CDR3 contains 13 residues. This CDR3 reads CASSITGAYEQYF.

This chain uses TRBV12-3 or TRBV12-4 with TRBJ1-1. This CDR3 is 13 amino acids long. CDR3 in amino acids: CASSFGTNTEAFF.

The chain uses TRBV4-2 and TRBJ1-2. CDR3 length: 15 amino acids. Germline CDR1 LGHNA, CDR2 YNFKEQ. The CDR3 here is CASSQEADSNYGYTF.

This clonotype ranks as medium-sized in terms of frequency. V usage is TRBV7-9 and J usage is TRBJ2-1; TCRdb's D call, TRBD2, is unchecked because there is no DNA. The CDR3 sequence is 16 residues long. Germline V CDR1 and CDR2: SEHNR, FQNEAQ (reference sequence). This chain's CDR3 is CASSLSGGGIVNEQFF.

J is TRBJ1-3 and V is TRBV12-3 or TRBV12-4; TCRdb picks TRBD1, but there is no DNA to check that call. There are 15 residues in the CDR3. The CDR3 here is CASSRTGDGGNTIYF.